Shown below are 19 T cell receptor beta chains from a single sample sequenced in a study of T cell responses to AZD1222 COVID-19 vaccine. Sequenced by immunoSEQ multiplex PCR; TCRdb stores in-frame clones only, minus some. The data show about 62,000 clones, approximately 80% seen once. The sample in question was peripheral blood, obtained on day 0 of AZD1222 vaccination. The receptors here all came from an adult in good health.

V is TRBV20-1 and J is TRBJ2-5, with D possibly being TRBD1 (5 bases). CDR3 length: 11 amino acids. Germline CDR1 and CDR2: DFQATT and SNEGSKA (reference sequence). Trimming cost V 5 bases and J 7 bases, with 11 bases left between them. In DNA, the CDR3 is TGCAGTGCTCTCGAAGGGGCGACCCAGTACTTC. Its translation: CSALEGATQYF.

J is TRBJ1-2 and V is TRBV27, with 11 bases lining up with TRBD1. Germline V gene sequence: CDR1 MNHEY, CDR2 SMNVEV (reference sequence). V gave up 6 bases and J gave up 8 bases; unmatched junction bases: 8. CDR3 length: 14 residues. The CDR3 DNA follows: TGTGCCAGCAGCTCTGGACAGGGGGCTTGGGGCTACACCTTC. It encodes CASSSGQGAWGYTF.

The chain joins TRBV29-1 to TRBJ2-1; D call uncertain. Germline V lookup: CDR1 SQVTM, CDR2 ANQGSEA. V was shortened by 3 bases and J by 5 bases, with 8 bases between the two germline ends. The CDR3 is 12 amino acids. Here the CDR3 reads CSVDSVHNEQFF. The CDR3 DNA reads TGCAGCGTTGACTCGGTCCACAATGAGCAGTTCTTC.

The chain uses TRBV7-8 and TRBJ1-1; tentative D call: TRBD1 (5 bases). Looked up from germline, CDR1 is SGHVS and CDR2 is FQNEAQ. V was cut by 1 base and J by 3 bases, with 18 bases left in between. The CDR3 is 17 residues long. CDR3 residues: CASSLVPPGAGDTEAFF. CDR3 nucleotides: TGTGCCAGCAGCTTAGTCCCCCCCGGGGCTGGGGACACTGAAGCTTTCTTT.

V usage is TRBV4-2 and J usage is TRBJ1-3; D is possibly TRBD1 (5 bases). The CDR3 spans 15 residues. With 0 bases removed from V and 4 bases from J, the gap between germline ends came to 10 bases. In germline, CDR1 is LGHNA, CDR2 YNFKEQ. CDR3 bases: TGTGCCAGCAGCCAAGACGGAGGGGCCGGAAACACCATATATTTT. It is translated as CASSQDGGAGNTIYF.

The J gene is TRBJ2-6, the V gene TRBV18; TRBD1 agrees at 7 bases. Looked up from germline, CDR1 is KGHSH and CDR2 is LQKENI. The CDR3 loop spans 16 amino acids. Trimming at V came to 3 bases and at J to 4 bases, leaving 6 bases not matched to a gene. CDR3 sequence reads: CASSPPTGNGANVLTF. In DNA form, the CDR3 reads TGTGCCAGCTCACCCCCGACAGGGAACGGGGCCAACGTCCTGACTTTC.

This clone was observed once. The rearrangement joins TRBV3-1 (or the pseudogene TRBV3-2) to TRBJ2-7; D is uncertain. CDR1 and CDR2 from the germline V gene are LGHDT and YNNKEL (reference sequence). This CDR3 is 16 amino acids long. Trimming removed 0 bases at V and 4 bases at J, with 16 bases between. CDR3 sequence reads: CASSQDRPHYAYEQYF. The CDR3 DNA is TGTGCCAGCAGCCAAGATAGGCCCCACTATGCTTACGAGCAGTACTTC.

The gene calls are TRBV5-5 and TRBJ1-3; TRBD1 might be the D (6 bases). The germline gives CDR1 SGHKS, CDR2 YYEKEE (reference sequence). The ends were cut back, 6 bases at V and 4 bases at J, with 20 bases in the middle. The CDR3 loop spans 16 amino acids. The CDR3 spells CASNLAPQGSGNTIYF. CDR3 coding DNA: TGTGCCAGCAATCTTGCCCCACAGGGCTCCGGAAACACCATATATTTT.

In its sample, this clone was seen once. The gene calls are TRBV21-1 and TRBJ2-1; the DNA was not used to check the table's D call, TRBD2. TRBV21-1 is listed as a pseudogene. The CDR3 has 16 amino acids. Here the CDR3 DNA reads TGTGCCAGCAGCAAAGGTAGCGGGGGGGCTAACAATGAGCAGTTCTTC. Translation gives CASSKGSGGANNEQFF.

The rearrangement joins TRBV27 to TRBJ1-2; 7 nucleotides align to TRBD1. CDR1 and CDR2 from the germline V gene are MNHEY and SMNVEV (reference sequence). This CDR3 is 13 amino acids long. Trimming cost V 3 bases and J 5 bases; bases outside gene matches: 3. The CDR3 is CASSFAQGYGYTF. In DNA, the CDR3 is TGTGCCAGCAGTTTTGCACAGGGGTATGGCTACACCTTC.

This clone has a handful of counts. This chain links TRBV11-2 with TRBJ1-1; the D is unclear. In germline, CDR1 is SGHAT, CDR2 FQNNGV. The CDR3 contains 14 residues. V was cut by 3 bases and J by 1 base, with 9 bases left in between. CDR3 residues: CASSFSRGNTEAFF. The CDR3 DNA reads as TGTGCCAGCAGCTTCAGCCGGGGGAACACTGAAGCTTTCTTT.

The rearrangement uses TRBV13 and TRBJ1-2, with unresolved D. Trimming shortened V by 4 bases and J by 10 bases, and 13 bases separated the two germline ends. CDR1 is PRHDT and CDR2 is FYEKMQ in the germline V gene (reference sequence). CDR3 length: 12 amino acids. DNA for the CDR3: TGTGCCAGCAGCTCTGACCTGGCCCACTACACCTTC. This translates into CASSSDLAHYTF.

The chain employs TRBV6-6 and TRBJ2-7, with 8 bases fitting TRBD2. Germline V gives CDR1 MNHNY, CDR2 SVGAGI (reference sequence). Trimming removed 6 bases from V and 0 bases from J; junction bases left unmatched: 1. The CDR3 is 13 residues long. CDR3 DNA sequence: TGTGCCAGCAGCGGGAGGGACTCCTACGAGCAGTACTTC. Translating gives CASSGRDSYEQYF.

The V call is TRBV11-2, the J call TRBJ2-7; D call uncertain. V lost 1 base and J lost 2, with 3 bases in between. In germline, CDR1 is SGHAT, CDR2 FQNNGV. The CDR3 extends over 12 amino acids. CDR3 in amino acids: CASSLGAYEQYF. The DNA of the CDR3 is TGTGCCAGCAGCTTAGGGGCCTACGAGCAGTACTTC.

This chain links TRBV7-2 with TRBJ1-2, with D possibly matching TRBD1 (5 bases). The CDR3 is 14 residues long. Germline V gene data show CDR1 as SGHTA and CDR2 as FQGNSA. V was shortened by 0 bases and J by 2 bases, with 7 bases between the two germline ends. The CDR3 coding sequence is TGTGCCAGCAGCTTAGCCGGGGCGAACTATGGCTACACCTTC. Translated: CASSLAGANYGYTF.

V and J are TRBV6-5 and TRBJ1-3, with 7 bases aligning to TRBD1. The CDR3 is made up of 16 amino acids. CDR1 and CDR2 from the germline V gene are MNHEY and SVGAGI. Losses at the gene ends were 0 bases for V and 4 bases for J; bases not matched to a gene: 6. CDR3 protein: CASSYSGQVPGNTIYF. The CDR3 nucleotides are TGTGCCAGCAGTTACTCAGGACAGGTTCCAGGAAACACCATATATTTT.

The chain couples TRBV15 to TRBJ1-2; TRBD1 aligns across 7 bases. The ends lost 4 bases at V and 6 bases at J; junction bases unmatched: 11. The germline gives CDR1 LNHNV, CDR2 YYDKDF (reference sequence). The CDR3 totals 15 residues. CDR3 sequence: CATSTAWAGGNGYTF. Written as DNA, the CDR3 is TGTGCCACCAGCACCGCCTGGGCAGGGGGTAATGGCTACACCTTC.

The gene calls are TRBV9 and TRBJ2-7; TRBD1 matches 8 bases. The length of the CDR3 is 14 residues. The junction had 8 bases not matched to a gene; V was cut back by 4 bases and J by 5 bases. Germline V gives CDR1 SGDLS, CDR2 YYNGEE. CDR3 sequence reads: CASSTLTGVNEQYF. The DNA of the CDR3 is TGTGCCAGCAGCACCCTGACAGGGGTCAACGAGCAGTACTTC.

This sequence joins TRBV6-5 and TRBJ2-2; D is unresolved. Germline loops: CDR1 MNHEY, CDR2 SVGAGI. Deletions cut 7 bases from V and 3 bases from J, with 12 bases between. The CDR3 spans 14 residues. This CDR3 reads CASIPSIDTGELFF. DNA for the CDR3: TGTGCCAGCATCCCGTCGATAGACACCGGGGAGCTGTTTTTT.